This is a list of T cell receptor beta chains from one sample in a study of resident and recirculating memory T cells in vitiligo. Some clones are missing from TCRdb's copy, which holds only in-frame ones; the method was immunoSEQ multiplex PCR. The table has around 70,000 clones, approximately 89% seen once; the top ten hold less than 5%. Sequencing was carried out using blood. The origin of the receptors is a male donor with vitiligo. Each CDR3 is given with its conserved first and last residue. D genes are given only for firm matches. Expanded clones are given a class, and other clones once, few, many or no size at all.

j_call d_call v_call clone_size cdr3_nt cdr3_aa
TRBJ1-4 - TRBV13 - TGTGCCAGCAGCTCCCCGGGGAGGGGCGATAATGAAAAACTGTTTTTT CASSSPGRGDNEKLFF
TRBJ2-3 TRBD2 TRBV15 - TGTGCCACCAGCAGAGAGATGGGAGCGGGGGAAACAGATACGCAGTATTTT CATSREMGAGETDTQYF
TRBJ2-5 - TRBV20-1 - TGCAGTGTAGGGGCAAAGACCCAGTACTTC CSVGAKTQYF
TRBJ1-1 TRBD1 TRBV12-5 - TGTGCTACCGGGGGGGACAGGGGGAGCGGGGTGAACACTGAAGCTTTCTTT CATGGDRGSGVNTEAFF
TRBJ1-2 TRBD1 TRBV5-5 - TGTGCCAGCAGCTTGGCGCCCCCGGGACAGGGAATCTATGGCTACACCTTC CASSLAPPGQGIYGYTF
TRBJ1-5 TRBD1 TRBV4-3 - TGCGCCAGCAGCCAAGAGGTACAGGGGGGTAGTCAGCCCCAGCATTTT CASSQEVQGGSQPQHF
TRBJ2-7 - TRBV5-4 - TGTGCCAGCAGCCGCCGGGATTCCTCCTACGAGCAGTACTTC CASSRRDSSYEQYF
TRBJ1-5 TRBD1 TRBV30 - TGTGCCTGGTCCGGGACAGCAAATCAGCCCCAGCATTTT CAWSGTANQPQHF
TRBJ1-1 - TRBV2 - TGTGCCAGCTCGGCTCCCGGAGGAAACACTGAAGCTTTCTTT CASSAPGGNTEAFF
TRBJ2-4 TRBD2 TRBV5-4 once TGTGCCAGCAGCCGACCGGGACTAGCGGGGGCCAAAAACATTCAGTACTTC CASSRPGLAGAKNIQYF
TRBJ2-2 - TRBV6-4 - TGTGCCAGCAGCCGGGACTTGGCCACCGGGGAGCTGTTTTTT CASSRDLATGELFF
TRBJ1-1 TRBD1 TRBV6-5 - TGTGCCAGCGGAAGACAGGGATGGGCCACTGAAGCTTTCTTT CASGRQGWATEAFF
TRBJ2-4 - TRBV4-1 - TGCGCCAGCAGCCAAGCAAAAGGACAGAGAGTAAACATTCAGTACTTC CASSQAKGQRVNIQYF
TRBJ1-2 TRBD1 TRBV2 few TGTGCCAGCAGCGACGACAGGGGGGAAAGGACCTTC CASSDDRGERTF
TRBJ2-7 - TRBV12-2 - TGTGCAAGTCGCTTAGCGTGGGGGACAGCCTACTCCTACGAGCAGTACTTC CASRLAWGTAYSYEQYF
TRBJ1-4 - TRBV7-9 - TGTGCCAGCAGCCTTTTTTTGAACTCTTATGAAAAACTGTTTTTT CASSLFLNSYEKLFF
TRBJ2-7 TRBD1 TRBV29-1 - TGCAGCGTTGAGGACAGGTCCTACGAGCAGTACTTC CSVEDRSYEQYF
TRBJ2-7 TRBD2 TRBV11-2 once TGTGCCAGCAGCCCCTTCCTAGCGGGGGGGCCGAGCGAGCAGTACTTC CASSPFLAGGPSEQYF
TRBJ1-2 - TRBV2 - TGTGCCAGTGCCTATTCGGACTATGGCTACACCTTC CASAYSDYGYTF
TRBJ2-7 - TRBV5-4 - TGTGCCAGCAGCTTCCTACAGGGCCACGAGCAGTACTTC CASSFLQGHEQYF
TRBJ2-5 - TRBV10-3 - TGTGCCATCAGCACGACCAGGGGTCCGGGGGAGACCCAGTACTTC CAISTTRGPGETQYF
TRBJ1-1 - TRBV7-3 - TGTGCCAGCAGCACGTCGGGACAAACAATGAACACTGAAGCTTTCTTT CASSTSGQTMNTEAFF
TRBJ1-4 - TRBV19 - TGTGCCAGTAGTATGAAGAGCGCCGGGGTGGACAGAAGAAATGAAAAACTGTTTTTT CASSMKSAGVDRRNEKLFF
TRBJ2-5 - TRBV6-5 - TGTGCCAGCAGCCGAATAGCAGAAGAGACCCAGTACTTC CASSRIAEETQYF
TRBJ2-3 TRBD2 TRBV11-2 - TGTGCCAGCAGTCCCTTAGCGGGGGGGCCGGGCACAGATACGCAGTATTTT CASSPLAGGPGTDTQYF
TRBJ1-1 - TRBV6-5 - TGTGCCAGCACCATTACCCGGGGGGGCGGTTCTGAAGCTTTCTTT CASTITRGGGSEAFF
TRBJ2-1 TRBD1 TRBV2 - TGTGCCAGCAGGGGGGACAGGTACAATGAGCAGTTCTTC CASRGDRYNEQFF
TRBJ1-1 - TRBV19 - TGTGCCAGTAGTATAGTTACTACGGCCACTGAAGCTTTCTTT CASSIVTTATEAFF
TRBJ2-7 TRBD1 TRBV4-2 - TGTGCCAGCAGCCAAGATTCCGGGACAGGGTCCTCCTACGAGCAGTACTTC CASSQDSGTGSSYEQYF
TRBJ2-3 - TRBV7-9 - TGTGCCAGCAGCTTAGCACGGGTTACAGATACGCAGTATTTT CASSLARVTDTQYF
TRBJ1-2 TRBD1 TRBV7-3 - TGTGCCAGCAGTTCCGGGACAGGGGCTGGCTACACCTTC CASSSGTGAGYTF
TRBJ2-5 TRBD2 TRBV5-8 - TGTGCCAGCAGTCCGGGACTATGGGGAGAGACCCAGTACTTC CASSPGLWGETQYF
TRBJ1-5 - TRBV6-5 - TGTGCCAGCAGTTGGGGGGGGACAAACCAGCCCCAGCATTTT CASSWGGTNQPQHF
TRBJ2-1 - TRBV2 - TGTGCCAGCAGTGGGGACAACTACAATGAGCAGTTCTTC CASSGDNYNEQFF
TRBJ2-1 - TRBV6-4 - TGTGCCAGCAGTGAAGACACCTACAATGAGCAGTTCTTC CASSEDTYNEQFF
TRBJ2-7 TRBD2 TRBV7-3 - TGTGCCAGCAGCTTAACAGTCGGGGGGGGAAGCGAGCAGTACTTC CASSLTVGGGSEQYF
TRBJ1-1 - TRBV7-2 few TGTGCCAGCAGCCTTCGACAGAACACTGAAGCTTTCTTT CASSLRQNTEAFF
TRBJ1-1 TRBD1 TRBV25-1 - TGTGCCAGCAGTACAGGGGAAATCAACACTGAAGCTTTCTTT CASSTGEINTEAFF
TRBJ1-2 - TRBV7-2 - TGTGCCAGCAGCTCCCCAACGCGGTCTGGCTACACCTTC CASSSPTRSGYTF
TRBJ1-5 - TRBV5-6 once TGTGCCAGCAGCTTGGGGGACACTGATCAGCCCCAGCATTTT CASSLGDTDQPQHF
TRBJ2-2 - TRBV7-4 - TGTGCCAGCAGCTTATTTGCGGGTGAAGCGAACACCGGGGAGCTGTTTTTT CASSLFAGEANTGELFF
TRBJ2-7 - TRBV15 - TGTGCCACCAGCAGAGATCGGGGGTTGGGCTACGAGCAGTACTTC CATSRDRGLGYEQYF
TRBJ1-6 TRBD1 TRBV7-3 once TGTGCCAGCAGCTTAAGGGGGGACAGGGGCTATAATTCACCCCTCCACTTT CASSLRGDRGYNSPLHF
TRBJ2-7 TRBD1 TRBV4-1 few TGCGCCAGCAGCCCGGGACAGGTCTCCTACGAGCAGTACTTC CASSPGQVSYEQYF
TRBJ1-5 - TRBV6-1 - TGTGCCAGCAGTGGACAGCCAGCGGGACACAGCTATCAGCCCCAGCATTTT CASSGQPAGHSYQPQHF
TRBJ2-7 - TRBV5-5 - TGTGCCAGCAGCCGCCCGGGAGTAACCTACGAGCAGTACTTC CASSRPGVTYEQYF
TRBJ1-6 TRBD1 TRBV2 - TGTGCCAGGTCTGGACAGGGCTCCTATAATTCACCCCTCCACTTT CARSGQGSYNSPLHF
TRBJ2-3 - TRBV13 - TGTGCCAGCAGCTTCTCGGAGGATACGCAGTATTTT CASSFSEDTQYF
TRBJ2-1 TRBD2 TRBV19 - TGTGCCAGTAGCCGGGGGGGCCGGAATGAGCAGTTCTTC CASSRGGRNEQFF
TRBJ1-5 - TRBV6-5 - TGTGCCAGCAGTTACGCCCTTGGGGCAAATCAGCCCCAGCATTTT CASSYALGANQPQHF
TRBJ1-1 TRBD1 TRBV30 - TGTGCCTGGATACAACCGGGACAGGGTGAAGCTTTCTTT CAWIQPGQGEAFF
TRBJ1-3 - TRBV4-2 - TGTGCCAGCAGCCATAGAGGGACTGGAAACACCATATATTTT CASSHRGTGNTIYF
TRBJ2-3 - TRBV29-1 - TGCAGCGTTGAGGTGTTAGCAGATACGCAGTATTTT CSVEVLADTQYF
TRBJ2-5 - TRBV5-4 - TGTGCCAGCAGCTCCCAGACACAAGAGACCCAGTACTTC CASSSQTQETQYF
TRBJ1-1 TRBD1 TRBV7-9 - TGTGCCAGCCGGGGACAGGGGATGAACACTGAAGCTTTCTTT CASRGQGMNTEAFF
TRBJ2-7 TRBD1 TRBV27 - TGTGCCAGCAGCTTAGACAGGGGCTCCTACGAGCAGTACTTC CASSLDRGSYEQYF
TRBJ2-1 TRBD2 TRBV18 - TGTGCCAGCTCACCAACTCTAGCGGCCTACAATGAGCAGTTCTTC CASSPTLAAYNEQFF
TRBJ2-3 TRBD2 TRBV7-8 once TGTGCCAGCAGCTTGGGACTAGCGGGGGGCACAGATACGCAGTATTTT CASSLGLAGGTDTQYF